These 3 T cell receptor beta chains were all obtained from the same sample, sequenced in a study of blood T cell repertoires in COVID-19. Measured with immunoSEQ multiplex PCR; TCRdb has only the in-frame clones, and not every one. In the table there are about 240,000 clones, roughly 85% of which are singletons. Sequencing was carried out using peripheral blood. The receptors here all came from a woman aged 18-35 years with acute or convalescent COVID-19.

The chain is built from TRBV24-1 and TRBJ2-5; tentative D call: TRBD1 (5 bases). Deletions cut 6 bases from V and 5 bases from J, with 21 bases between. The germline V gene encodes CDR1 KGHDR and CDR2 SFDVKD. The CDR3 spans 16 residues. CDR3 in DNA: TGTGCCACCAGTTCAGCTTCCGGACAATTTTCGGAGACCCAGTACTTC. It yields the protein CATSSASGQFSETQYF.

The chain is built from TRBV28 and TRBJ2-3; 8 nucleotides align to TRBD1. This CDR3 comprises 16 residues. J lost 2 bases, V lost 7 bases, and 11 bases had no gene match. In germline, CDR1 is MDHEN, CDR2 SYDVKM. The CDR3 nucleotides are TGTGCCAGCACCTACAGGGGGGCTGGTACCACAGATACGCAGTATTTT. Its protein is CASTYRGAGTTDTQYF.

This sequence joins TRBV7-2 and TRBJ2-5; 7 bases agree with TRBD2. V was pared by 8 bases and J by 4 bases, with 16 bases of the junction left unmatched. Per the germline V gene, CDR1 is SGHTA and CDR2 is FQGNSA. CDR3 size: 16 residues. CDR3 protein: CASLPGALAGAETQYF. CDR3 coding DNA: TGTGCCAGCCTGCCGGGAGCCCTCGCGGGAGCAGAGACCCAGTACTTC.